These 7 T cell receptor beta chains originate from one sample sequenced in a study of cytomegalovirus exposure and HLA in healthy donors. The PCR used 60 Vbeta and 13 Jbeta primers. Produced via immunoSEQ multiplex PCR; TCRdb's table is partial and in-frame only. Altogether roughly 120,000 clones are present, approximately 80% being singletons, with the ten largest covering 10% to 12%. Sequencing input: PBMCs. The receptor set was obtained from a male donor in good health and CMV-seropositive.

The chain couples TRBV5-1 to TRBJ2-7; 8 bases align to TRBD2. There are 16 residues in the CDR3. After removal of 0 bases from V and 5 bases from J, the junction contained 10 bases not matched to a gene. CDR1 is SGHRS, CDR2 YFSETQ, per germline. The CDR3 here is CASSLELAGRIDEQYF. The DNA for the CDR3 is TGCGCCAGCAGCTTGGAGTTAGCGGGAAGGATCGACGAGCAGTACTTC.

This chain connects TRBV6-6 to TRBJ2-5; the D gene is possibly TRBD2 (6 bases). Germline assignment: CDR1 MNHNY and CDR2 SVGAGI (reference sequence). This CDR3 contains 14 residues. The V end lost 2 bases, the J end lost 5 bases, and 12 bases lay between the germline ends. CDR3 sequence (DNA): TGTGCCAGCAGTTACCAGGGTGGAGGGGAGACCCAGTACTTC. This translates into CASSYQGGGETQYF.

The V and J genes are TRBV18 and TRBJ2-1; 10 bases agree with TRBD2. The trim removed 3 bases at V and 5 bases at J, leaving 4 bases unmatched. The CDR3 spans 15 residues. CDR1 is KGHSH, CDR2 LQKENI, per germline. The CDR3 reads CASSPRLAGDNEQFF. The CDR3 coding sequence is TGTGCCAGCTCACCGCGGCTAGCGGGAGACAATGAGCAGTTCTTC.

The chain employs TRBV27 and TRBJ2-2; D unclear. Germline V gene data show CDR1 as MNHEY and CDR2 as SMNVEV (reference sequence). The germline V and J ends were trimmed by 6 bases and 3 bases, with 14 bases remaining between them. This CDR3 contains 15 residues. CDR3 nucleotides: TGTGCCAGCAGCCCTAGAAGGCGACACACCGGGGAGCTGTTTTTT. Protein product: CASSPRRRHTGELFF.

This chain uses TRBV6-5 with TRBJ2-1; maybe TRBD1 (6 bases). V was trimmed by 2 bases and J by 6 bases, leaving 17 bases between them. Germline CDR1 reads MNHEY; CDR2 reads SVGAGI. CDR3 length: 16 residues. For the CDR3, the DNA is TGTGCCAGCAGTTACGTGTCAGGGGATGCTGGCAATGAGCAGTTCTTC. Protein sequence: CASSYVSGDAGNEQFF.

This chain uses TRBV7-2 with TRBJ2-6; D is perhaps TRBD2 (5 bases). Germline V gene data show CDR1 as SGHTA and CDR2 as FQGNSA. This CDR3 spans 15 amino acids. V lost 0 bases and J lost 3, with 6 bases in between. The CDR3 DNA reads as TGTGCCAGCAGCTTAGCGGGGAGTGGGGCCAACGTCCTGACTTTC. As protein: CASSLAGSGANVLTF. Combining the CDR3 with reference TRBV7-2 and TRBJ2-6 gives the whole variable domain GAGVSQSPSNKVTEKGKDVELRCDPISGHTALYWYRQSLGQGLEFLIYFQGNSAPDKSGLPSDRFSAERTGGSVSTLTIQRTQQEDSAVYLCASSLAGSGANVLTFGAGSRLTVL.

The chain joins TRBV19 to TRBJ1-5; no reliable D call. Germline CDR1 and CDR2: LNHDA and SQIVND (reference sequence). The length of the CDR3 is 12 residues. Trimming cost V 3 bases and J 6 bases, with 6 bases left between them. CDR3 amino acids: CASSMEVQPQHF. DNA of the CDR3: TGTGCCAGTAGTATGGAGGTTCAGCCCCAGCATTTT.